The source of this T cell receptor (beta chain) is a study of neurological immune-mediated disorders. Study-wide points: Falling below healthy controls, multiple sclerosis showed the least TCR clonal expansion, while HTLV-1-associated myelopathy showed the most. There was no clinical or MRI feature that was associated with the multiple sclerosis repertoire cluster.

5'RACE with 10-nucleotide random UMIs produced the cDNA. TCRdb independently ran MiXCR on the 5' RACE reads; one entry per CDR3 protein. Seen here are 60,000 or so distinct CDR3 sequences, roughly 3.5% observed once, and the top ten hold roughly 6.6%. This clonotype was seen ten or more times. Its specificity is not known. The CDR3 extends over 16 amino acids. Looked up from germline, CDR1 is LNHNV and CDR2 is YYDKDF (reference sequence). Between the trimmed V and J ends, which lost 5 bases and 0 bases, there was a span of 14 bases. The source material was PBMCs. This clonotype was obtained from a woman aged 55 to 70 with multiple sclerosis. The rearrangement uses TRBV15 and TRBJ1-5; D unresolved. DNA of the CDR3: TGTGCCACCAGCCGACCGCGGCGTTATAGCAATCAGCCCCAGCATTTT. Protein sequence: CATSRPRRYSNQPQHF. The full variable domain, its missing parts supplied by reference TRBV15 and TRBJ1-5, is DAMVIQNPRYQVTQFGKPVTLSCSQTLNHNVMYWYQQKSSQAPKLLFHYYDKDFNNEADTPDNFQSRRPNTSFCFLDIRSPGLGDTAMYLCATSRPRRYSNQPQHFGDGTRLSIL.